Below, 24 T cell receptor beta chains from the same sample are listed, as sequenced in a study of Ad26.COV2.S vaccination and SARS-CoV-2 variants. The treatment is: some 20 received Ad26.COV2.S at low or high dose, single or two shots; 5 received placebo; per-sample allocation not given. All samples were drawn on day 63, counting from the first vaccine or placebo injection. The table came from immunoSEQ multiplex PCR; TCRdb's copy has only in-frame clones and leaves some out. The sample lists around 450,000 clones; 75% to 90% were seen once. The sequences come from peripheral blood, collected in a trial of Ad26.COV2.S vaccine versus placebo. The receptors here all came from a person aged 18-60 years who received the Ad26.COV2.S COVID-19 vaccine or a placebo.

As DNA, the CDR3 is TGTGCCTGGAGTGTAATAAGCCAGGCGGGGGGTGGCTACACCTTC. Translating gives CAWSVISQAGGGYTF. The chain combines TRBV30 with TRBJ1-2; D might be TRBD1 (5 bases). Trimming left V 0 bases short and J 7 bases short, with 18 bases between. This CDR3 is built from 15 residues. The germline V gene encodes CDR1 GTSNPN and CDR2 SVGIG (reference sequence).

The chain couples TRBV24-1 to TRBJ2-1; D is perhaps TRBD2 (5 bases). Germline assignment: CDR1 KGHDR and CDR2 SFDVKD. The ends were cut back, 0 bases at V and 10 bases at J, with 12 bases in the middle. The CDR3 length is 14 residues. The CDR3 reads CATSDLREGREQFF. The CDR3 DNA is TGTGCCACCAGTGATTTGCGAGAGGGAAGGGAGCAGTTCTTC.

This clone appeared a few times. V gene TRBV6-4 combines with J gene TRBJ1-5; D gene uncertain. Per germline, CDR1 MRHNA and CDR2 SNTAGT. This CDR3 region has 13 residues. With 4 bases removed from V and 9 bases from J, the gap between germline ends came to 13 bases. The chain's CDR3 is CASSVSPGWPQHF. The CDR3 DNA reads TGTGCCAGCAGTGTAAGTCCAGGTTGGCCCCAGCATTTT.

This clone was seen once. This rearrangement joins TRBV30 to TRBJ1-4; D is undetermined. V was pared by 2 bases and J by 7 bases, with 14 bases between. Germline assignment: CDR1 GTSNPN and CDR2 SVGIG (reference sequence). The CDR3 length is 14 residues. DNA for the CDR3: TGTGCCTGGAGTCGTGACATACTAGGTGAAAAACTGTTTTTT. Translating gives CAWSRDILGEKLFF.

The chain carries TRBV9 and TRBJ2-2, with D unresolved. V lost 3 bases and J 2 bases, leaving 14 bases between the germline ends. CDR1 and CDR2 (germline): SGDLS, YYNGEE. CDR3 length equals 16 residues. DNA of the CDR3: TGTGCCAGCAGCGCACGACTCATCCTAAACACCGGGGAGCTGTTTTTT. Protein sequence: CASSARLILNTGELFF.

This rearrangement joins TRBV13 to TRBJ2-1; 7 bases agree with TRBD2. J was trimmed by 6 bases and V by 5 bases; bases with no gene match: 16. In germline, CDR1 is PRHDT, CDR2 FYEKMQ (reference sequence). CDR3 length equals 17 residues. CDR3 loop: CASSRLPRAGAGNEQFF. CDR3 DNA sequence: TGTGCCAGCAGCCGACTCCCTCGGGCGGGAGCGGGCAATGAGCAGTTCTTC.

This sequence joins TRBV19 and TRBJ2-3, with 10 bases aligning to TRBD2. V trimming: 8 bases; J trimming: 5 bases; junction bases outside the gene matches: 7. The CDR3 totals 14 residues. Germline values: CDR1 LNHDA, CDR2 SQIVND (reference sequence). CDR3 amino acids: CASSQRGGRDTQYF. CDR3 nucleotides: TGTGCCAGTTCCCAGCGGGGGGGCAGAGATACGCAGTATTTT.

This clone was seen just once. The CDR3 DNA reads TGTGCCAGTAGTCTCTGGAGGAACACCGGGGAGCTGTTTTTT. It codes for CASSLWRNTGELFF. J is TRBJ2-2 and V is TRBV19; D call uncertain. V lost 5 bases to trimming and J lost 1 base, with 8 bases between them. Germline V gene sequence: CDR1 LNHDA, CDR2 SQIVND (reference sequence). The CDR3 loop spans 14 amino acids.

This clone is a singleton in its sample. The chain uses TRBV5-1 and TRBJ2-5; TRBD2 agrees at 10 bases. There are 15 residues in the CDR3. The V gene's germline CDR1 is SGHRS and CDR2 YFSETQ. V shed 4 bases and J 5 bases; nucleotides not matched to a gene: 8. The CDR3 here is CASSPGSGRMETQYF. The CDR3 DNA sequence: TGCGCCAGCAGCCCCGGTAGCGGGAGGATGGAGACCCAGTACTTC.

CDR3 DNA sequence: TGTGCCAGCAGTATATACAGCGAAACTTTCTTT. It yields the protein CASSIYSETFF. The chain combines TRBV6-6 with TRBJ1-1; no firm D call. The ends were cut back, 5 bases at V and 12 bases at J, with 13 bases in the middle. This CDR3 has 11 residues. Per germline, CDR1 MNHNY and CDR2 SVGAGI (reference sequence).

The chain combines TRBV7-2 with TRBJ2-1, with 11 bases lining up with TRBD2. Germline assignment: CDR1 SGHTA and CDR2 FQGNSA. The CDR3 is 15 residues long. After removal of 4 bases from V and 4 bases from J, the junction contained 3 bases not matched to a gene. The CDR3 nucleotides are TGTGCCAGCAGCTCTCGGACTAGCGGGTACAATGAGCAGTTCTTC. Protein product: CASSSRTSGYNEQFF.

V usage is TRBV2 and J usage is TRBJ2-7; TRBD1 aligns across 9 bases. CDR3 size: 15 residues. From germline, CDR1 is SNHLY and CDR2 FYNNEI. The V segment lost 3 bases and the J segment 0 bases; nucleotides outside the gene matches: 3. CDR3 in DNA: TGTGCCAGCAGTGATTGGACAGGGGACTCCTACGAGCAGTACTTC. This translates into CASSDWTGDSYEQYF.

This chain connects TRBV7-2 to TRBJ2-1; D is possibly TRBD2 (6 bases). CDR1 and CDR2 from the germline V gene are SGHTA and FQGNSA. The CDR3 is 15 amino acids. V gave up 5 bases and J gave up 4 bases, with 15 bases separating them. The CDR3 reads CASSPRGNSYNEQFF. The CDR3 nucleotides read TGTGCCAGCAGCCCCCGGGGGAACAGTTACAATGAGCAGTTCTTC.

This chain connects TRBV5-8 to TRBJ1-5; 7 bases agree with TRBD1. J was trimmed by 6 bases and V by 4 bases; bases with no gene match: 4. Germline CDR1 SGHTS, CDR2 YDEGEE. The CDR3 sequence is 13 residues long. The CDR3 reads CASSVDRVQPQHF. DNA for the CDR3: TGTGCCAGCAGCGTTGACAGGGTTCAGCCCCAGCATTTT. Full variable domain (remainder filled in from reference TRBV5-8 and TRBJ1-5): EAGVTQSPTHLIKTRGQQATLRCSPISGHTSVYWYQQALGLGLQFLLWYDEGEERNRGNFPPRFSGRQFPNYSSELNVNALELEDSALYLCASSVDRVQPQHFGDGTRLSIL.

J is TRBJ1-4 and V is TRBV5-1; possibly TRBD1 for D (5 bases). The ends were cut back, 4 bases at V and 3 bases at J, with 16 bases in the middle. The germline gives CDR1 SGHRS, CDR2 YFSETQ. The CDR3 totals 16 residues. CDR3 loop: CASSGGQGGSNEKLFF. CDR3 DNA sequence: TGCGCCAGCAGCGGCGGGCAGGGAGGTTCTAATGAAAAACTGTTTTTT.

The chain couples TRBV4-3 to TRBJ2-4, with TRBD1 matching 7 bases. V gave up 2 bases and J gave up 0 bases; unmatched junction bases: 19. Looked up from germline, CDR1 is LGHNA and CDR2 is YSLEER. The CDR3 sequence is 21 residues long. In DNA form, the CDR3 reads TGCGCCAGCAGCCAAACCAGACAGGGCGTTTATGATTCACTAGCCAAAAACATTCAGTACTTC. It yields the protein CASSQTRQGVYDSLAKNIQYF.

The genes are TRBV19 and TRBJ2-5, with 9 bases lining up with TRBD1. This CDR3 has 15 residues. Germline V gene lookup returns CDR1 LNHDA and CDR2 SQIVND (reference sequence). Trimming cost V 5 bases and J 4 bases; bases outside gene matches: 8. The CDR3 DNA is TGTGCCAGTAGTGTCGGGACAGGGTTGCTAGAGACCCAGTACTTC. Its protein is CASSVGTGLLETQYF.

The chain combines TRBV14 with TRBJ1-6, with D tentatively TRBD1 (5 bases). Trimming pared 2 bases from V and 8 bases from J, leaving 16 bases between. The CDR3 runs 16 residues. Germline V gene sequence: CDR1 SGHDN, CDR2 FVKESK. The chain's CDR3 is CASSQQGPLRDSPLHF. The DNA for the CDR3 is TGTGCCAGCAGCCAACAGGGTCCCCTCCGGGATTCACCCCTCCACTTT.

The chain is built from TRBV4-2 and TRBJ2-3; TRBD2 agrees at 10 bases. This CDR3 spans 18 amino acids. V trimming: 0 bases; J trimming: 0 bases; junction bases outside the gene matches: 6. CDR1 and CDR2 from the germline V gene are LGHNA and YNFKEQ. The CDR3 DNA sequence: TGTGCCAGCAGCCAAGATGTTAGCGGGGGGTCTAGCACAGATACGCAGTATTTT. Protein sequence: CASSQDVSGGSSTDTQYF.

The V call is TRBV2, the J call TRBJ2-4; no clear D. From germline, CDR1 is SNHLY and CDR2 FYNNEI. Between the trimmed V and J ends, which lost 3 bases and 6 bases, there was a span of 12 bases. The CDR3 covers 14 residues. The CDR3 nucleotides read TGTGCCAGCAGTGAGTTACTTTCGGGAAACATTCAGTACTTC. Protein sequence: CASSELLSGNIQYF.

This clone has just one count. The rearrangement joins TRBV12-5 to TRBJ2-3, with 10 bases matching TRBD2. The V segment lost 7 bases and the J segment 0 bases; nucleotides outside the gene matches: 4. Germline values: CDR1 LGHNT, CDR2 FRNRAP. CDR3 length: 15 amino acids. This CDR3 reads CASARLAGSTDTQYF. In DNA form, the CDR3 reads TGTGCTAGTGCCAGACTAGCGGGTAGCACAGATACGCAGTATTTT. Using reference TRBV12-5 and TRBJ2-3 for the parts outside the CDR3, the full variable domain is DARVTQTPRHKVTEMGQEVTMRCQPILGHNTVFWYRQTMMQGLELLAYFRNRAPLDDSGMPKDRFSAEMPDATLATLKIQPSEPRDSAVYFCASARLAGSTDTQYFGPGTRLTVL.

The gene calls are TRBV27 and TRBJ2-7; TRBD1 matches 7 bases. Per germline, CDR1 MNHEY and CDR2 SMNVEV (reference sequence). Germline trimming cut 2 bases from V and 0 bases from J; bases unmatched to any gene: 4. This CDR3 has 15 amino acids. The CDR3 reads CASSLTGAGSYEQYV. The CDR3 bases are TGTGCCAGCAGTTTAACAGGGGCGGGCTCCTACGAGCAGTACGTC.

V is TRBV5-1 and J is TRBJ1-1, with no clear D. CDR3 size: 13 residues. V lost 4 bases and J 4 bases, leaving 11 bases between the germline ends. Germline V gene lookup returns CDR1 SGHRS and CDR2 YFSETQ. This chain's CDR3 is CASSPGPGTEAFF. The CDR3 nucleotides are TGCGCCAGCAGCCCCGGTCCCGGCACTGAAGCTTTCTTT.

V gene TRBV6-6 combines with J gene TRBJ1-5; D uncertain. The CDR3 loop spans 15 amino acids. Germline V gene sequence: CDR1 MNHNY, CDR2 SVGAGI (reference sequence). Between the trimmed V and J ends, which lost 8 bases and 1 base, there was a span of 15 bases. The chain's CDR3 is CASSLPGSSNQPQHF. The DNA of the CDR3 is TGTGCCAGCTCGCTTCCCGGGTCAAGCAATCAGCCCCAGCATTTT.